This paragraph reports one TCR beta chain. This record belongs to a study of CD8 T cells in ankylosing spondylitis. The ends were cut back, 4 bases at V and 3 bases at J, with 14 bases in the middle. This CDR3 contains 15 residues. CDR1 MGHRA and CDR2 YSYEKL come from the germline V gene. One entry per CDR3 protein results from TCRdb running MiXCR on the 5' RACE reads. This repertoire shows approximately 240,000 distinct CDR3 sequences, more than 20% found once; its top ten account for more than 0.6%. The sequenced sample was blood, either unsorted or a sorted T cell fraction (not recorded which). The clonotype was recovered from a male donor with ankylosing spondylitis or in good health (not recorded which). The chain couples TRBV4-1 to TRBJ2-3; either TRBD1 or TRBD2 may supply D (5 bases each). Here the CDR3 reads CASSRTPWGTDTQYF. Written as DNA, the CDR3 is TGCGCCAGCAGCCGAACCCCGTGGGGGACAGATACGCAGTATTTT.